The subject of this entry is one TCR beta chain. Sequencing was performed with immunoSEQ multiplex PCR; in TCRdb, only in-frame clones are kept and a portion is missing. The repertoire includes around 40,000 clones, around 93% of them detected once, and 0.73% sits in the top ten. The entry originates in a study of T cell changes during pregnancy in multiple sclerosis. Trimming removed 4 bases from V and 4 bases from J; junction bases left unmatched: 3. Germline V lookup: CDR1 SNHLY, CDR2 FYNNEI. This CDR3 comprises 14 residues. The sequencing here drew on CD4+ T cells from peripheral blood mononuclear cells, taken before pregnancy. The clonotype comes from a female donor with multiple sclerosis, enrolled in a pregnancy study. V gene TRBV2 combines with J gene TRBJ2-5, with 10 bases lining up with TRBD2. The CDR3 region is CASSGTSGRETQYF. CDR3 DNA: TGTGCCAGCAGTGGGACTAGCGGCCGAGAGACCCAGTACTTC.